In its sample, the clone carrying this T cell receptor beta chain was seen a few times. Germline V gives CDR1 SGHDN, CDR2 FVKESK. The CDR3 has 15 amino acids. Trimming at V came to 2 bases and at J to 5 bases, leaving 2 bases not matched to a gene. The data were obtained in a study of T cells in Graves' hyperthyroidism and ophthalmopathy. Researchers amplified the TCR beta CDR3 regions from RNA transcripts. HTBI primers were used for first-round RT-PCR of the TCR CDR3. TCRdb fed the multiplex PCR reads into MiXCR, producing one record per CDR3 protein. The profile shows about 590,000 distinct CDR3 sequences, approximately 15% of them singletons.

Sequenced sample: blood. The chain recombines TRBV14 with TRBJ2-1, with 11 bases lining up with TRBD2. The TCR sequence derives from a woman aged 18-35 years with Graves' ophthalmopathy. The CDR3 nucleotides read TGTGCCAGCAGCCAAATAGCGGGAGGGGACAATGAGCAGTTCTTC. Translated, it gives CASSQIAGGDNEQFF.